These 11 T cell receptor beta chains were sequenced from one sample in a study of CD8 T cells in Susac syndrome. RNA in amounts of 0.5 to 1 ug was reverse transcribed with random hexamers. TCRdb itself ran the immunoSEQ multiplex PCR reads through MiXCR, one entry per CDR3 protein. The sample records 85,000 to 95,000 distinct CDR3 sequences, roughly 94% being singletons. Sequencing was carried out using CD4+ T cells from PBMCs. Receptors were obtained from a human donor with Susac syndrome.

This clonotype was seen just once. This chain connects TRBV30 to TRBJ2-7, with D uncertain. Trimming removed 0 bases from V and 3 bases from J, with 9 bases in between. CDR3 length: 13 amino acids. CDR1 GTSNPN and CDR2 SVGIG come from the germline V gene (reference sequence). This chain's CDR3 is CAWSVSIYYEQYF. The CDR3, as DNA: TGTGCCTGGAGTGTATCCATCTACTACGAGCAGTACTTC. Variable domain in full (rest from reference TRBV30 and TRBJ2-7): SQTIHQWPATLVQPVGSPLSLECTVEGTSNPNLYWYRQAAGRGLQLLFYSVGIGQISSEVPQNLSASRPQDRQFILSSKKLLLSDSGFYLCAWSVSIYYEQYFGPGTRLTVT.

The V call is TRBV20-1, the J call TRBJ1-6; 9 nucleotides agree with TRBD1. The CDR3 consists of 15 residues. From germline, CDR1 is DFQATT and CDR2 SNEGSKA (reference sequence). The V and J ends lost 2 bases and 10 bases, in that order; junction bases with no gene match: 9. The CDR3: CSARKVGQGKSPLHF. Written as DNA, the CDR3 is TGCAGTGCTAGAAAGGTGGGACAGGGCAAATCACCCCTCCACTTT.

The genes are TRBV30 and TRBJ2-5; a weak D match, TRBD1 (6 bases). The germline CDR1 and CDR2 sequences are GTSNPN and SVGIG (reference sequence). CDR3 length: 13 amino acids. The V gene lost 2 bases and the J gene lost 5 bases, with 12 bases spanning the gap. The chain's CDR3 is CAWSSQGTETQYF. CDR3 sequence (DNA): TGTGCCTGGAGTAGTCAGGGGACGGAGACCCAGTACTTC. The whole variable domain, remainder taken from reference TRBV30 and TRBJ2-5, is SQTIHQWPATLVQPVGSPLSLECTVEGTSNPNLYWYRQAAGRGLQLLFYSVGIGQISSEVPQNLSASRPQDRQFILSSKKLLLSDSGFYLCAWSSQGTETQYFGPGTRLLVL.

The rearrangement uses TRBV9 and TRBJ2-1, with D hard to call. Looked up from germline, CDR1 is SGDLS and CDR2 is YYNGEE. V was pared by 0 bases and J by 10 bases, with 17 bases between. This CDR3 is 15 amino acids long. This chain's CDR3 is CASSVVGDADGEQFF. The CDR3 DNA is TGTGCCAGCAGCGTAGTTGGGGATGCGGACGGGGAGCAGTTCTTC.

The chain joins TRBV5-1 to TRBJ1-1; perhaps TRBD1 as D (6 bases). Germline CDR1 and CDR2: SGHRS and YFSETQ. V lost 0 bases and J 3 bases, leaving 12 bases between the germline ends. The CDR3 extends over 15 amino acids. The CDR3 reads CASSLAGTPDTEAFF. CDR3 DNA: TGCGCCAGCAGCTTGGCCGGGACACCGGACACTGAAGCTTTCTTT.

The V gene is TRBV12-3 or TRBV12-4, the J gene TRBJ1-5, with D hard to call. V was clipped by 2 bases and J by 4 bases, with 6 bases between them. The CDR3 is 13 amino acids. CDR3 in DNA: TGTGCCAGCAGTTTAAGCAGTAATCAGCCCCAGCATTTT. Protein product: CASSLSSNQPQHF.

The CDR3 sequence is CASSQERGSEFPGYTF. Here the CDR3 DNA reads TGTGCCAGCAGCCAAGAAAGAGGGTCAGAGTTTCCTGGCTACACCTTC. The rearrangement joins TRBV14 to TRBJ1-2; D not resolved. The CDR3 extends over 16 amino acids. The V gene lost 0 bases and the J gene lost 7 bases, with 18 bases spanning the gap. Germline loops: CDR1 SGHDN, CDR2 FVKESK.

CDR3 sequence reads: CASSSTDRVGEQYF. CDR3 nucleotide sequence: TGTGCCAGCAGCTCAACGGACAGGGTAGGCGAGCAGTACTTC. The chain uses TRBV7-9 and TRBJ2-7; 8 bases are a match to TRBD1. The V and J ends lost 4 bases and 6 bases, in that order; junction bases with no gene match: 8. Germline V gene data show CDR1 as SEHNR and CDR2 as FQNEAQ (reference sequence). This CDR3 comprises 14 residues.

The chain recombines TRBV3-1 with TRBJ2-1; perhaps TRBD2 as D (5 bases). V lost 4 bases to trimming and J lost 11 bases, with 15 bases between them. The CDR3 has 13 residues. Germline V lookup: CDR1 LGHDT, CDR2 YNNKEL (reference sequence). The CDR3 spells CASSLWGEDQQFF. In DNA, the CDR3 is TGTGCCAGCAGCCTTTGGGGAGAAGATCAGCAGTTCTTC.

The V call is TRBV20-1, the J call TRBJ1-1, with 11 positions matching TRBD1. The V gene's germline CDR1 is DFQATT and CDR2 SNEGSKA (reference sequence). Trimming removed 3 bases from V and 5 bases from J; junction bases left unmatched: 5. The CDR3 is made up of 14 amino acids. CDR3 coding DNA: TGCAGTGCTAGGATGTGGGACAGGGGGACTGAAGCTTTCTTT. Its protein product is CSARMWDRGTEAFF.

The chain combines TRBV1 with TRBJ1-1. TRBV1 is termed a pseudogene. The CDR3 is 15 residues long. As DNA, the CDR3 is TGCACCAGCAGCTTACGGGGGGGAGGGAACACTGAAGCTTTCTTT. Its protein product is CTSSLRGGGNTEAFF.